This TCR beta chain emerged from a study of vaccination effects on CD4 cells after COVID-19 (dated by TCRdb to between 2021 and 2024). Regarding the research as a whole: Each participant received two doses of an mRNA SARS-CoV-2 vaccine, either BNT162b2 or mRNA-1273. In the study, cultures from other donors were sequenced using the Oncomine TCR Beta short-read assay on an Illumina iSeq 100. The full study included 10 to 11 COVID-19 convalescent patients and several SARS-CoV-2-naive healthy vaccine recipients. SARS-CoV-2 spike-specific CD4+ TCR repertoires were compared before and after mRNA vaccination in COVID-19 convalescent patients and in infection-naive vaccine recipients. General conclusions and limits of the study: At late post-vaccination timepoints, both infection-induced and vaccine-induced clones showed marked clonal contraction, consistent with waning T cell responses. In healthy vaccine recipients, vaccine-induced clones were almost all SARS-CoV-2 mono-reactive, with only 1 of 255 cross-reactive with common cold coronaviruses. The study was limited by a small number of convalescent patients, and early post-infection timepoints were lacking.

To note about this clone: Its antigen is unknown. There are no base qualities to consult, and no much larger clone falls within one base.

The library was prepared using the immunoSEQ multiplex PCR assay. DNA from the cultured, isolated CD4+ T cells was subjected to TCR beta CDR3 sequencing. Under the source paper's analysis protocol: Non-productive TCR sequences were discarded, and reads were trimmed to the CDR3 region, with only CDR3s of 7 or more amino acids retained. Antigen-specific clonotypes were identified with the MANAFEST web app by comparing expansion in peptide wells against reference cultures. To be called positive, a clone needed expansion at FDR<0.05 compared with the reference and with all other wells, an odds ratio greater than 5, and a frequency greater than 0.1% in two replicate wells. Cross-reactive clonotypes were defined as significantly expanded in SARS-CoV-2 spike wells and in at least one common cold coronavirus spike condition. Using the stringdist R package, CDR3 similarity was measured by Levenshtein distance, and unrooted trees were constructed with ape in R 3.6.1. TCRdb mirrors the immuneACCESS table, restricted to in-frame sequences. Some clones are absent from its copies; in checked studies, under half trace to an unresolved V gene, and the reason for the others is unknown. The V and J calls and clone size come from that table; D and trimming were worked out from the DNA. This sample has 60,000 to 65,000 clones in its table, and 60% to 80% of those were observed once. Roughly 4% of the sample belongs to the ten largest clones.

The ViraFEST assay stimulated PBMC with viral peptide pools and then used TCR sequencing to identify antigen-specific CD4+ T cell clonotypes by expansion. After 10 days of culture, CD4+ T cells were isolated with the EasySep CD4+ T cell isolation kit. None of the healthy vaccine recipients had a prior SARS-CoV-2 infection, which was confirmed by nucleocapsid antibody tests that came back negative both before and after vaccination. Each well held under 2.5 million PBMC cultured in IMDM containing approximately 5% human AB serum, approximately 10 IU/ml IL-2 and gentamicin, along with around 9.1 ug/ml peptides. Half of the culture medium was replaced with fresh IL-2-containing medium on days 3 and 7. Unless otherwise noted, each peptide stimulation condition was cultured in triplicate wells. PBMC were separated from whole blood using Ficoll-Paque Plus gradient centrifugation and were then either cryopreserved at -140C or used fresh. Overlapping peptide pools spanned the spike proteins of SARS-CoV-2 and the common cold coronaviruses HCoV-NL63, HCoV-OC43 and HCoV-229E. The QIAamp micro DNA kit was used to extract genomic DNA from the cultured CD4+ T cells.

CDR1 and CDR2 (MDHEN, SYDVKM) derive from the germline V gene. The V and J ends are trimmed by 7 bases and 2 bases, leaving 13 bases between them. The CDR3 sequence holds 14 residues, the cysteine and phenylalanine included. Left in the record is the CDR3 DNA by itself, 42 bases read in frame from the first base. In this chain, TRBV28 is recombined with TRBJ2-3; TRBD2 is perhaps the D gene, given 7 matching bases. This sequence was found in a human donor who received a COVID-19 vaccine. Here the sequenced sample was CD4+ T cells from PBMCs cultured with HCoV-OC43 spike peptides, taken before COVID-19 vaccination. Reading the label with the study, this specimen's cell subset or site is: HCoV-OC43 spike overlapping peptide pool stimulation. The CDR3 sequence is CASTPRGATDTQYF. In nucleotides, the sequence is TGTGCCAGCACCCCCCGGGGGGCCACAGATACGCAGTATTTT.